This TCR beta chain was sequenced in a study of monozygotic twins with inflammatory bowel disease. General study findings and limits: Clonotype sharing was lower in IBD patients than healthy twins, most markedly with disease activity.

Every TCR library consumed around 4,000 ng of total RNA. Each UMI harboured a 6-nucleotide sample barcode and was appended via template switching. TCRdb re-called the 5' RACE reads and gives one entry per CDR3 protein, without DNA. The record lists approximately 330,000 distinct CDR3 sequences, of which the ten most abundant hold 2% to 2.5%. This CDR3 has 16 amino acids. CDR1 is LNHNV, CDR2 YYDKDF, per germline (reference sequence). Remarks on this clonotype: Its antigen is still unknown.

The V and J genes are TRBV15 and TRBJ2-5; the D call from TCRdb, TRBD2, cannot be confirmed without DNA. This TCR was sampled from a human donor with ulcerative colitis or Crohn's disease, or a healthy co-twin of an affected twin (not recorded which). The source material was blood. CDR3 sequence reads: CATSRATSGGQETQYF.